This TCR beta chain was captured by sequencing in a study of beta chain features in type 1 diabetes (dated by TCRdb to 2017 to 2018). About the study as a whole: No differences in mean age, gender distribution, total cell number or subset yield were found between patients and healthy donors. Whereas all 30 or so donors provided naive and central memory subsets, regulatory and stem cell-like memory subsets were isolated from just 8 patients and roughly 8 healthy donors. The study compared TCRB repertoires of sorted circulating CD4+ T cell subsets between recently diagnosed type 1 diabetes patients and matched healthy donors. A total of 90 million to 140 million sorted cells were examined across all samples, and RNA yield correlated strongly with the number of cells per subset. The full study reports these points: Because cDNA rather than genomic DNA was sequenced, highly expressing activated cells could have been over-represented, although no difference in activation and CD3 levels was found between groups. At VDJ recombination sites, type 1 diabetes patients had fewer insertions and more deleted nucleotides, which implies abnormalities in thymic rearrangement. Because the HLA sub-analyses included only small numbers of individuals, any influence of HLA type on TCRB rearrangement was left unresolved. Naive, central memory and regulatory TCRB repertoires appeared to be more similar among patients than among healthy donors. A moderate but significant shortening of TCRB CDR3 length was observed in type 1 diabetes patients in all four CD4+ subsets. PCR may preferentially amplify shorter templates, but because patient and control samples were amplified and corrected together, any resulting skew would affect both groups equally.

Taken from cysteine to phenylalanine, the CDR3 has 13 residues. Solely the CDR3 DNA is kept, with 39 bases framed from the first base. The germline V and J ends show losses of 5 bases and 4 bases respectively, and no gene match explains 1 base of the junction. Per the germline V gene, MGHDK is the CDR1 and SYGVNS is the CDR2. All of the isolated RNA was reverse transcribed with the High Capacity cDNA Reverse Transcription Kit, so expressed TCRB transcripts were sequenced. Naive, central memory and regulatory T cell samples underwent deep immunoSEQ sequencing, averaging about 3.57 million total reads per sample. Sorted cells were lysed in RLT buffer, and RNA was extracted using DNase-treated RNeasy Micro or Mini kits according to cell number. To prevent cross-contamination, every cell subset was processed on its own, while patient and healthy donor samples were processed together. Using the immunoSEQ multiplex PCR, TCRB sequences were amplified from cDNA into 87-bp fragments spanning the CDR3 region. Sequencing of the amplicons was performed on the Illumina HiSeq platform. On the study's bioinformatics: Synthetic template baselines were used to correct PCR bias computationally, reads within Hamming distance 2 were collapsed, and singletons that could not be merged were discarded. By aligning reads against IMGT, V, D and J genes, CDR3 length, and insertions or deletions at six rearrangement sites were assigned. Within each subset, clonotype counts were normalized to sorted cell number, and only after that were true diversity and Gini coefficients computed with the tcR R package. The overlap coefficient, calculated on TCRB nucleotide sequences, was used to measure repertoire sharing. Out-of-frame TCRB sequences from naive cells were analyzed as a proxy for the pre-selection repertoire. The table comes from immuneACCESS by way of TCRdb, which keeps in-frame sequences with V and J called. Part of the clones is missing from these tables; in studies checked, under half for an unresolved V gene and the rest for unknown reasons. V and J calls and clone size are those listed in that table; D and trimming were worked out from the DNA. The sample table shows roughly 370,000 clones, and roughly 14% are seen once. The ten largest clones add up to 0.03% to 0.04% of the sample.

This clone was observed a handful of times. No antigen is known for it. No quality values exist for individual bases; no much larger clone is one base distant. Each donor gave one peripheral blood draw, averaging approximately 0.12 L, which was collected into heparinised tubes. A BD FACSAria II was used to sort naive, central memory, regulatory and stem cell-like memory CD4+ T cells with a panel that included CD45RO, CCR7, CD25, CD127, CD95 and CD27. All sorted populations exceeded 95% purity. PBMCs were isolated right away by Lymphoprep density gradient centrifugation and were stained directly, without culture. So that batch effects would be minimized, each experiment stained and sorted samples in pairs, pairing one healthy donor with one patient.

The specimen sequenced was naive CD4+ T cells from blood. According to the study, the label for this sample's cell subset or site signals: true naive CD4+ T cells. The chain is made from TRBV25-1 and TRBJ1-1; 10 junctional bases match TRBD1. The receptor's source is a man aged 30-40 years in good health. Read as DNA, the sequence is TGTGCCAGCAGTAGACAGGGGGCCACTGAAGCTTTCTTT. Translated, it gives CASSRQGATEAFF.